The clone carrying this T cell receptor beta chain was picked up a small number of times. The CDR3 runs to 14 residues. V lost 3 bases, J lost 2 bases, and 11 bases lay in between. These data belong to a study of blood T cells in healthy people across ages. A second PCR, run for about 7 to 11 cycles, used a sample-barcoded 5' primer plus a J-beta primer mix. TCRdb reanalysed the 5' RACE reads using MiXCR and keeps one entry per CDR3 protein. The repertoire holds approximately 800,000 distinct CDR3 sequences, with roughly 64% as singletons. The chain is built from TRBV12-3 or TRBV12-4 and TRBJ2-7, with D possibly TRBD2 on 6 matching bases. Material: blood. The sequence was collected from a man aged 30 to 45 in good health. Written as DNA, the CDR3 is TGTGCCAGCAGTTTTCAAGCGGGCGCCTACGAGCAGTACTTC. Translated: CASSFQAGAYEQYF.